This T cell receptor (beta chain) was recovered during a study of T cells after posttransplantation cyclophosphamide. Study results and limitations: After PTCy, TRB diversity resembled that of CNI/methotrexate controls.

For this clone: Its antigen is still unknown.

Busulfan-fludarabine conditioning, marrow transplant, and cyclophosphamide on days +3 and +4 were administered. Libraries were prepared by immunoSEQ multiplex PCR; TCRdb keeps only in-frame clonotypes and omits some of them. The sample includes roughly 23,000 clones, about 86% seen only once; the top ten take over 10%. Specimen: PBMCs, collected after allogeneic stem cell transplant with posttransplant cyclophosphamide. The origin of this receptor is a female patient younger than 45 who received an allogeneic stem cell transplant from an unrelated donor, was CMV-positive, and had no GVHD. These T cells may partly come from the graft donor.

The CDR3 bases are TGTGCCACCAGCAGAGCAGCCGGGACAGGGGTCGAGCAGTACTTC. Protein product: CATSRAAGTGVEQYF. V gene TRBV15 combines with J gene TRBJ2-5; TRBD1 aligns across 10 bases. The J call may be faulty, since TRBJ2-7 better matches the DNA end. CDR1 is LNHNV and CDR2 is YYDKDF in the germline V gene (reference sequence). This CDR3 region has 15 residues.